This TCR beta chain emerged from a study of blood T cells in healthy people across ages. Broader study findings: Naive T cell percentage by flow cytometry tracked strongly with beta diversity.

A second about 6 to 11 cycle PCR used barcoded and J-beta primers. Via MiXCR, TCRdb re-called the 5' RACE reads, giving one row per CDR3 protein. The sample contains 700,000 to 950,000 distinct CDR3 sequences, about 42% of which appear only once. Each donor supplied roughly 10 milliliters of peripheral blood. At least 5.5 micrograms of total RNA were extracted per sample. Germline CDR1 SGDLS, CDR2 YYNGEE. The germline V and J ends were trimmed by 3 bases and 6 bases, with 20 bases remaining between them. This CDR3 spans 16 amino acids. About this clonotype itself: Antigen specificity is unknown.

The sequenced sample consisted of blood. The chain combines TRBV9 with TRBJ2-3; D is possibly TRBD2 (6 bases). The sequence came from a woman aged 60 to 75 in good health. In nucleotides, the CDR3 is TGTGCCAGCAGCGCACCCACGGGACCAAGCGGGGATACGCAGTATTTT. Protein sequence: CASSAPTGPSGDTQYF.